A single sample gave rise to the 13 T cell receptor beta chains below, sequenced in a study of T cell responses to AZD1222 COVID-19 vaccine. Libraries were prepared by immunoSEQ multiplex PCR; TCRdb keeps only in-frame clonotypes and omits some of them. The sample lists around 140,000 clones; roughly 92% were seen once. Sample: peripheral blood, taken on day 0 of AZD1222 vaccination. The receptors were sampled from an adult in good health.

The genes are TRBV11-3 and TRBJ2-3, with D tentatively TRBD1 (5 bases). CDR1 and CDR2 from the germline V gene are SGHNT and YENEEA. Trimming removed 1 base from V and 2 bases from J, with 16 bases in between. The CDR3 is 17 residues long. The CDR3 nucleotides read TGTGCCAGCAGCTTAGGCGTAGACAGCACATACACAGATACGCAGTATTTT. This sequence encodes CASSLGVDSTYTDTQYF.

V gene TRBV5-6 combines with J gene TRBJ2-1; no clear D gene. Trimming removed 1 base at V and 0 bases at J, with 11 bases between. The length of the CDR3 is 16 residues. Germline CDR1 is SGHDT and CDR2 is YYEEEE. Written as DNA, the CDR3 is TGTGCCAGCAGCTTGTTCGTGAGTCGCTCCTACAATGAGCAGTTCTTC. Amino acid sequence: CASSLFVSRSYNEQFF.

The chain recombines TRBV28 with TRBJ2-5; D perhaps matches TRBD1 (6 bases). Germline values: CDR1 MDHEN, CDR2 SYDVKM. The V end was cut by 7 bases, the J end by 0 bases, with 9 bases between. The CDR3 covers 13 residues. The CDR3 sequence is CASTRGYQETQYF. CDR3 nucleotide sequence: TGTGCCAGCACTAGGGGGTACCAAGAGACCCAGTACTTC.

The gene calls are TRBV3-1 (or the pseudogene TRBV3-2) and TRBJ2-7; TRBD2 aligns across 14 bases. The CDR3 length is 16 residues. V was clipped by 4 bases and J by 6 bases; unmatched bases: 8. CDR1 and CDR2 (germline): LGHDT, YNNKEL (reference sequence). This chain's CDR3 is CASSPTGTSGRFEQYF. CDR3 nucleotide sequence: TGTGCCAGCAGCCCGACCGGGACTAGCGGGAGATTCGAGCAGTACTTC.

The V gene is TRBV23-1, the J gene TRBJ2-7; 9 bases are shared with TRBD1. TRBV23-1 is an ORF, with its function uncertain. The CDR3 runs to 13 residues. V shed 5 bases and J 5 bases; nucleotides not matched to a gene: 4. The CDR3 here is CASSWDRANEQYF. CDR3 coding DNA: TGCGCCAGCAGTTGGGACAGGGCAAACGAGCAGTACTTC.

The chain links TRBV28 to TRBJ2-5; 9 bases match TRBD2. Germline lookup yields CDR1 MDHEN and CDR2 SYDVKM. CDR3 length equals 15 residues. Trimming cost V 6 bases and J 5 bases; bases outside gene matches: 10. The CDR3 spells CASRPTVAGEETQYF. CDR3 nucleotide sequence: TGTGCCAGCAGGCCCACGGTAGCGGGAGAGGAGACCCAGTACTTC. The whole variable domain, remainder taken from reference TRBV28 and TRBJ2-5, is DVKVTQSSRYLVKRTGEKVFLECVQDMDHENMFWYRQDPGLGLRLIYFSYDVKMKEKGDIPEGYSVSREKKERFSLILESASTNQTSMYLCASRPTVAGEETQYFGPGTRLLVL.

V and J are TRBV5-4 and TRBJ2-7, with a possible D match to TRBD2 (5 bases). V lost 6 bases to trimming and J lost 0 bases, with 7 bases between them. Germline CDR1 and CDR2: SGHNT and YYREEE (reference sequence). CDR3 length: 12 amino acids. CDR3 residues: CASTGNSYEQYF. The CDR3 DNA follows: TGTGCCAGCACCGGGAACTCCTACGAGCAGTACTTC.

The chain carries TRBV19 and TRBJ1-5, with 7 bases lining up with TRBD1. The CDR3 contains 13 residues. Germline V gives CDR1 LNHDA, CDR2 SQIVND (reference sequence). J lost 6 bases, V lost 7 bases, and 6 bases had no gene match. DNA for the CDR3: TGTGCCAGTACAAGGGGGCGAGGTCAGCCCCAGCATTTT. Protein product: CASTRGRGQPQHF.

This clone was seen a handful of times. CDR3 amino acids: CASSPRLAGWETQYF. CDR3 nucleotide sequence: TGTGCCAGCAGTCCCCGACTAGCGGGGTGGGAGACCCAGTACTTC. The V gene is TRBV27, the J gene TRBJ2-5; 11 bases align to TRBD2. Losses at the gene ends were 5 bases for V and 5 bases for J; bases not matched to a gene: 7. The CDR3 totals 15 residues. Germline lookup yields CDR1 MNHEY and CDR2 SMNVEV (reference sequence).

The chain uses TRBV27 and TRBJ2-1; D is perhaps TRBD2 (5 bases). The CDR3 totals 14 residues. Germline V gene sequence: CDR1 MNHEY, CDR2 SMNVEV (reference sequence). The V gene lost 4 bases and the J gene lost 2 bases, with 9 bases spanning the gap. CDR3 amino acids: CASSSTRPYNEQFF. DNA of the CDR3: TGTGCCAGCAGTTCCACTAGGCCCTACAATGAGCAGTTCTTC.

CDR3 region: CASSSSGTSGNEQFF. The CDR3 coding sequence is TGTGCCAGCAGTTCATCCGGGACTAGCGGCAATGAGCAGTTCTTC. The chain uses TRBV25-1 and TRBJ2-1; the match to TRBD2 covers 11 bases. Germline trimming cut 5 bases from V and 6 bases from J; bases unmatched to any gene: 6. Germline lookup yields CDR1 MGHDK and CDR2 SYGVNS. The CDR3 extends over 15 amino acids.

V usage is TRBV21-1 and J usage is TRBJ2-5; the table assigns TRBD2, which was not confirmed against the DNA. TRBV21-1 has pseudogene status. The CDR3 is 12 amino acids. As DNA, the CDR3 is TGTGCCAGCAGCAAAGCACGAGGGACCCAGTACTTC. It translates to CASSKARGTQYF.

V gene TRBV6-5 combines with J gene TRBJ1-3; 9 bases map to TRBD1. The CDR3 covers 14 residues. The V segment lost 6 bases and the J segment 9 bases; nucleotides outside the gene matches: 9. In germline, CDR1 is MNHEY, CDR2 SVGAGI. CDR3 sequence reads: CASRAGTGPSTIYF. CDR3 coding DNA: TGTGCCAGCAGGGCCGGGACAGGGCCCAGCACCATATATTTT.